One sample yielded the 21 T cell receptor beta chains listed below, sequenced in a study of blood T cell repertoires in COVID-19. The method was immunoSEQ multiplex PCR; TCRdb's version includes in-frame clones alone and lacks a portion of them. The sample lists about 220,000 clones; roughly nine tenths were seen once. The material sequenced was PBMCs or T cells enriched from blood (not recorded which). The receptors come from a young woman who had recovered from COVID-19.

This CDR3 reads CASSLDRAGTYNEQFF. The CDR3, as DNA: TGCGCCAGCAGCTTGGACCGAGCAGGGACCTACAATGAGCAGTTCTTC. The J gene is TRBJ2-1, the V gene TRBV5-1; a possible D gene is TRBD1 (5 bases). Per germline, CDR1 SGHRS and CDR2 YFSETQ. The CDR3 contains 16 residues. The ends were cut back, 0 bases at V and 2 bases at J, with 12 bases in the middle.

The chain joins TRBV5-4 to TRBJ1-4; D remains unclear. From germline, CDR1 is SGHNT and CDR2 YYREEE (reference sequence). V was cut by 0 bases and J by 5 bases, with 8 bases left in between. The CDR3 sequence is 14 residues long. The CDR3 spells CASSLAGVNEKLFF. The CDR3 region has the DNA TGTGCCAGCAGCTTGGCGGGAGTAAATGAAAAACTGTTTTTT.

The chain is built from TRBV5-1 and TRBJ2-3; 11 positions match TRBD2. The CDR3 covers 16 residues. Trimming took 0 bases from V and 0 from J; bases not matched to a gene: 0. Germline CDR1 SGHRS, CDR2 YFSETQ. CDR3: CASSLGLAGSTDTQYF. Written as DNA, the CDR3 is TGCGCCAGCAGCTTGGGACTAGCGGGGAGCACAGATACGCAGTATTTT.

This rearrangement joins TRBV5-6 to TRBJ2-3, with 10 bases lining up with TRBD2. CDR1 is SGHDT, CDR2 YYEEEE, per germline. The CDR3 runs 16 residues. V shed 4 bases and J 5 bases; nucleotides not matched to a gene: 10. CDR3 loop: CASSVFSGGRKDTQYF. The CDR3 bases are TGTGCCAGCAGCGTGTTTAGCGGGGGGAGGAAAGATACGCAGTATTTT.

The chain's CDR3 is CASRPDRDSYNEQFF. The CDR3 bases are TGTGCCAGCAGACCTGACAGGGACTCCTACAATGAGCAGTTCTTC. The V and J genes are TRBV6-5 and TRBJ2-1, with 7 bases matching TRBD1. Germline V CDR1 and CDR2: MNHEY, SVGAGI. This CDR3 comprises 15 residues. The V and J ends lost 6 bases and 0 bases, in that order; junction bases with no gene match: 5.

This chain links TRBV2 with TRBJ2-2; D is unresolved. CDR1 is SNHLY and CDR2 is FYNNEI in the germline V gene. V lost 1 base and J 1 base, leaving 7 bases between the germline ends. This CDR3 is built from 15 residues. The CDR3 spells CASSEVAVNTGELFF. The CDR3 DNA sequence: TGTGCCAGCAGTGAAGTCGCAGTGAACACCGGGGAGCTGTTTTTT.

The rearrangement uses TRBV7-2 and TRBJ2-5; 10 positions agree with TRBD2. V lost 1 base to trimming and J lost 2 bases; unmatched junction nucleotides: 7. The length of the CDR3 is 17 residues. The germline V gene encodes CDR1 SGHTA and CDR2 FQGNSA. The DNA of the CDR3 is TGTGCCAGCAGCTTAGGGGGCCGGACTAGCGGACAAGAGACCCAGTACTTC. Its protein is CASSLGGRTSGQETQYF.

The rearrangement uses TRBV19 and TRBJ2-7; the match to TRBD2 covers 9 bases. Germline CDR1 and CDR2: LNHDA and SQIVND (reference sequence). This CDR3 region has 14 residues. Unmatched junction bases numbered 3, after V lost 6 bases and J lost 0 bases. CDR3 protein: CASRTSGTSYEQYF. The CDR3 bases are TGTGCCAGTAGGACTAGCGGAACCTCCTACGAGCAGTACTTC.

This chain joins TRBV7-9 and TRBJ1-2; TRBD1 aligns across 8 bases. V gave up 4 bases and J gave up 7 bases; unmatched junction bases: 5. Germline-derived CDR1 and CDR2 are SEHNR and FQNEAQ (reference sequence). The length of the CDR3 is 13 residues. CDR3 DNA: TGTGCCAGCAGCTCCCCAGGGGGCGGTGGCTACACCTTC. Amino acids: CASSSPGGGGYTF. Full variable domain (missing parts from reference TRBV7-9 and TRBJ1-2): DTGVSQNPRHKITKRGQNVTFRCDPISEHNRLYWYRQTLGQGPEFLTYFQNEAQLEKSRLLSDRFSAERPKGSFSTLEIQRTEQGDSAMYLCASSSPGGGGYTFGSGTRLTVV.

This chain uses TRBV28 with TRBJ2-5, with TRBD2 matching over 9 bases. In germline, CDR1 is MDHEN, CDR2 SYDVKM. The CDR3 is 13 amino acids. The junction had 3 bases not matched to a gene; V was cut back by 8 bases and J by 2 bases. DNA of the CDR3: TGTGCCAGCGGGCGGGGGGGGCAAGAGACCCAGTACTTC. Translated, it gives CASGRGGQETQYF.

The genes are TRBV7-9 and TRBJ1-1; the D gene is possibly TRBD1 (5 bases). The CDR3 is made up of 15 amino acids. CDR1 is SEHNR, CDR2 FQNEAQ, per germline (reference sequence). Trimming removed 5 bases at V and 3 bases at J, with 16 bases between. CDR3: CASSRNWGGDTEAFF. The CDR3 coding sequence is TGTGCCAGCAGCAGAAATTGGGGAGGGGACACTGAAGCTTTCTTT.

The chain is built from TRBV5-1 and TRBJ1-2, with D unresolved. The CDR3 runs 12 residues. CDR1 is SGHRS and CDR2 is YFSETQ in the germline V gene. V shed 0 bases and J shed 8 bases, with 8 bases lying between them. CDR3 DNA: TGCGCCAGCAGCTTGGTCCGGGGAGGCTACACCTTC. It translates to CASSLVRGGYTF.

CDR3 residues: CASSDSGGRTEAFF. The CDR3 DNA reads TGTGCCAGCAGTGATTCGGGGGGAAGGACTGAAGCTTTCTTT. This sequence joins TRBV6-1 and TRBJ1-1; possibly TRBD1 for D (5 bases). Trimming left V 3 bases short and J 5 bases short, with 13 bases between. This CDR3 region has 14 residues. CDR1 is MNHNS, CDR2 SASEGT, per germline.

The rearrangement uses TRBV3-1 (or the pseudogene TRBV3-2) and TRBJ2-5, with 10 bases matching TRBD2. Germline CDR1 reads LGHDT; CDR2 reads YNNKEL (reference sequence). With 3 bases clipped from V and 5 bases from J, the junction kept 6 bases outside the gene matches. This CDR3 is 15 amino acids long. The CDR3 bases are TGTGCCAGCAGCCAGCTAGCGGGGGTTGGGGAGACCCAGTACTTC. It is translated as CASSQLAGVGETQYF.

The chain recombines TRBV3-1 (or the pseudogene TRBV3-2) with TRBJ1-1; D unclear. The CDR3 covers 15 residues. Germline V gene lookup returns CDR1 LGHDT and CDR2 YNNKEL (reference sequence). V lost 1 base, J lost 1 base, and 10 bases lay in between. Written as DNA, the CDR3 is TGTGCCAGCAGCCAAGGGCAGCGCGAGAACACTGAAGCTTTCTTT. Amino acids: CASSQGQRENTEAFF.

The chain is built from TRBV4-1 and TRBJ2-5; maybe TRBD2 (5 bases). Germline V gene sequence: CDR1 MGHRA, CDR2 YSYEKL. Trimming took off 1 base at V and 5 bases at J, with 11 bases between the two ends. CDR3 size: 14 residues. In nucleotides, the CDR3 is TGCGCCAGCAGCCAAGGGACTTCTAGTGAGACCCAGTACTTC. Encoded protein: CASSQGTSSETQYF.

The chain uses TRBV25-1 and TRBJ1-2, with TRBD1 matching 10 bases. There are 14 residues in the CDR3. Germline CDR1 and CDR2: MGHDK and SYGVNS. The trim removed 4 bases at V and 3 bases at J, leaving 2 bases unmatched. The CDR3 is CASSVTGGYYGYTF. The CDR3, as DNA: TGTGCCAGCAGTGTGACAGGGGGCTACTATGGCTACACCTTC.

The CDR3 here is CASSDSYYEKLFF. The CDR3 DNA reads as TGCGCCAGCAGCGACAGTTACTATGAAAAACTGTTTTTT. The chain has TRBV10-2 and TRBJ1-4; a weak D match, TRBD1 (5 bases). The CDR3 extends over 13 amino acids. The V and J ends lost 6 bases and 6 bases respectively, with 11 bases between them. Germline assignment: CDR1 WSHSY and CDR2 SAAADI.

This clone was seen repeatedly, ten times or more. The CDR3 DNA is TGTGCCATCAGGGGACAGGGAGCTTCACCCCTCCACTTT. Its protein product is CAIRGQGASPLHF. The rearrangement joins TRBV10-3 to TRBJ1-6, with 9 bases that match TRBD1. Germline assignment: CDR1 ENHRY and CDR2 SYGVKD. The CDR3 runs 13 residues. The V and J ends lost 6 bases and 9 bases, in that order; junction bases with no gene match: 3.

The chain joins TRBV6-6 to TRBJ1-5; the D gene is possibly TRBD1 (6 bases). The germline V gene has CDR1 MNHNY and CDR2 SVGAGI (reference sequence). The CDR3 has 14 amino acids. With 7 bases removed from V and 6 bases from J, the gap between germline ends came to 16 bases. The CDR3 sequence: CASTQDRRSQPQHF. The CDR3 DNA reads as TGTGCCAGCACCCAAGACAGGAGGAGTCAGCCCCAGCATTTT.

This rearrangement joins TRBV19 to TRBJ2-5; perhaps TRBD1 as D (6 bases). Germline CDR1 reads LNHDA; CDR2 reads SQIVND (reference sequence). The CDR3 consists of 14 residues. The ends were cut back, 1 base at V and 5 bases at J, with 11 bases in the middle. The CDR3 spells CASSIVGRGETQYF. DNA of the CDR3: TGTGCCAGTAGTATAGTCGGCAGGGGTGAGACCCAGTACTTC.